The T cell receptor (beta chain) described here comes from a study of blood T cell repertoires in COVID-19. Here immunoSEQ multiplex PCR was the method, and the copy in TCRdb shows in-frame clones only, minus some. The table shows approximately 75,000 clones, with around 90% occurring only once. This clonotype was obtained from a human donor in a cohort sampled during active COVID-19. The sequenced material came from peripheral blood.

The CDR3 region has the DNA TGTGCCAGCACCCACAGGGGAGATGAGCAGTTCTTC. Protein product: CASTHRGDEQFF. V and J are TRBV6-5 and TRBJ2-1, with 7 bases fitting TRBD1. The V gene end was trimmed by 7 bases and the J gene end by 8 bases; junction bases not matched to a gene: 5. The CDR3 loop spans 12 amino acids. CDR1 MNHEY and CDR2 SVGAGI come from the germline V gene.